The clone carrying this T cell receptor (beta chain) was seen a single time. What it binds is not known. The sample belongs to a study of Ad26.COV2.S vaccination and SARS-CoV-2 variants. Findings and caveats of the study: Vaccinees reportedly had broad spike-specific CD8+ and CD4+ T cell responses.

Per the germline V gene, CDR1 is MGHDK and CDR2 is SYGVNS. The length of the CDR3 is 14 residues. Trimming took 4 bases from V and 2 from J, leaving 11 bases between them. Produced via immunoSEQ multiplex PCR; TCRdb's table is partial and in-frame only. Here the sample spans some 350,000 clones, about 90% being singletons. This clonotype was sampled from a human donor who had recovered from COVID-19. The chain employs TRBV25-1 and TRBJ1-2; D not certain. The source material was peripheral blood, sampled after recovery from COVID-19. The CDR3 nucleotides read TGTGCCAGCAGTGGAGAAGGGTCAAACTATGGCTACACCTTC. Residues: CASSGEGSNYGYTF.